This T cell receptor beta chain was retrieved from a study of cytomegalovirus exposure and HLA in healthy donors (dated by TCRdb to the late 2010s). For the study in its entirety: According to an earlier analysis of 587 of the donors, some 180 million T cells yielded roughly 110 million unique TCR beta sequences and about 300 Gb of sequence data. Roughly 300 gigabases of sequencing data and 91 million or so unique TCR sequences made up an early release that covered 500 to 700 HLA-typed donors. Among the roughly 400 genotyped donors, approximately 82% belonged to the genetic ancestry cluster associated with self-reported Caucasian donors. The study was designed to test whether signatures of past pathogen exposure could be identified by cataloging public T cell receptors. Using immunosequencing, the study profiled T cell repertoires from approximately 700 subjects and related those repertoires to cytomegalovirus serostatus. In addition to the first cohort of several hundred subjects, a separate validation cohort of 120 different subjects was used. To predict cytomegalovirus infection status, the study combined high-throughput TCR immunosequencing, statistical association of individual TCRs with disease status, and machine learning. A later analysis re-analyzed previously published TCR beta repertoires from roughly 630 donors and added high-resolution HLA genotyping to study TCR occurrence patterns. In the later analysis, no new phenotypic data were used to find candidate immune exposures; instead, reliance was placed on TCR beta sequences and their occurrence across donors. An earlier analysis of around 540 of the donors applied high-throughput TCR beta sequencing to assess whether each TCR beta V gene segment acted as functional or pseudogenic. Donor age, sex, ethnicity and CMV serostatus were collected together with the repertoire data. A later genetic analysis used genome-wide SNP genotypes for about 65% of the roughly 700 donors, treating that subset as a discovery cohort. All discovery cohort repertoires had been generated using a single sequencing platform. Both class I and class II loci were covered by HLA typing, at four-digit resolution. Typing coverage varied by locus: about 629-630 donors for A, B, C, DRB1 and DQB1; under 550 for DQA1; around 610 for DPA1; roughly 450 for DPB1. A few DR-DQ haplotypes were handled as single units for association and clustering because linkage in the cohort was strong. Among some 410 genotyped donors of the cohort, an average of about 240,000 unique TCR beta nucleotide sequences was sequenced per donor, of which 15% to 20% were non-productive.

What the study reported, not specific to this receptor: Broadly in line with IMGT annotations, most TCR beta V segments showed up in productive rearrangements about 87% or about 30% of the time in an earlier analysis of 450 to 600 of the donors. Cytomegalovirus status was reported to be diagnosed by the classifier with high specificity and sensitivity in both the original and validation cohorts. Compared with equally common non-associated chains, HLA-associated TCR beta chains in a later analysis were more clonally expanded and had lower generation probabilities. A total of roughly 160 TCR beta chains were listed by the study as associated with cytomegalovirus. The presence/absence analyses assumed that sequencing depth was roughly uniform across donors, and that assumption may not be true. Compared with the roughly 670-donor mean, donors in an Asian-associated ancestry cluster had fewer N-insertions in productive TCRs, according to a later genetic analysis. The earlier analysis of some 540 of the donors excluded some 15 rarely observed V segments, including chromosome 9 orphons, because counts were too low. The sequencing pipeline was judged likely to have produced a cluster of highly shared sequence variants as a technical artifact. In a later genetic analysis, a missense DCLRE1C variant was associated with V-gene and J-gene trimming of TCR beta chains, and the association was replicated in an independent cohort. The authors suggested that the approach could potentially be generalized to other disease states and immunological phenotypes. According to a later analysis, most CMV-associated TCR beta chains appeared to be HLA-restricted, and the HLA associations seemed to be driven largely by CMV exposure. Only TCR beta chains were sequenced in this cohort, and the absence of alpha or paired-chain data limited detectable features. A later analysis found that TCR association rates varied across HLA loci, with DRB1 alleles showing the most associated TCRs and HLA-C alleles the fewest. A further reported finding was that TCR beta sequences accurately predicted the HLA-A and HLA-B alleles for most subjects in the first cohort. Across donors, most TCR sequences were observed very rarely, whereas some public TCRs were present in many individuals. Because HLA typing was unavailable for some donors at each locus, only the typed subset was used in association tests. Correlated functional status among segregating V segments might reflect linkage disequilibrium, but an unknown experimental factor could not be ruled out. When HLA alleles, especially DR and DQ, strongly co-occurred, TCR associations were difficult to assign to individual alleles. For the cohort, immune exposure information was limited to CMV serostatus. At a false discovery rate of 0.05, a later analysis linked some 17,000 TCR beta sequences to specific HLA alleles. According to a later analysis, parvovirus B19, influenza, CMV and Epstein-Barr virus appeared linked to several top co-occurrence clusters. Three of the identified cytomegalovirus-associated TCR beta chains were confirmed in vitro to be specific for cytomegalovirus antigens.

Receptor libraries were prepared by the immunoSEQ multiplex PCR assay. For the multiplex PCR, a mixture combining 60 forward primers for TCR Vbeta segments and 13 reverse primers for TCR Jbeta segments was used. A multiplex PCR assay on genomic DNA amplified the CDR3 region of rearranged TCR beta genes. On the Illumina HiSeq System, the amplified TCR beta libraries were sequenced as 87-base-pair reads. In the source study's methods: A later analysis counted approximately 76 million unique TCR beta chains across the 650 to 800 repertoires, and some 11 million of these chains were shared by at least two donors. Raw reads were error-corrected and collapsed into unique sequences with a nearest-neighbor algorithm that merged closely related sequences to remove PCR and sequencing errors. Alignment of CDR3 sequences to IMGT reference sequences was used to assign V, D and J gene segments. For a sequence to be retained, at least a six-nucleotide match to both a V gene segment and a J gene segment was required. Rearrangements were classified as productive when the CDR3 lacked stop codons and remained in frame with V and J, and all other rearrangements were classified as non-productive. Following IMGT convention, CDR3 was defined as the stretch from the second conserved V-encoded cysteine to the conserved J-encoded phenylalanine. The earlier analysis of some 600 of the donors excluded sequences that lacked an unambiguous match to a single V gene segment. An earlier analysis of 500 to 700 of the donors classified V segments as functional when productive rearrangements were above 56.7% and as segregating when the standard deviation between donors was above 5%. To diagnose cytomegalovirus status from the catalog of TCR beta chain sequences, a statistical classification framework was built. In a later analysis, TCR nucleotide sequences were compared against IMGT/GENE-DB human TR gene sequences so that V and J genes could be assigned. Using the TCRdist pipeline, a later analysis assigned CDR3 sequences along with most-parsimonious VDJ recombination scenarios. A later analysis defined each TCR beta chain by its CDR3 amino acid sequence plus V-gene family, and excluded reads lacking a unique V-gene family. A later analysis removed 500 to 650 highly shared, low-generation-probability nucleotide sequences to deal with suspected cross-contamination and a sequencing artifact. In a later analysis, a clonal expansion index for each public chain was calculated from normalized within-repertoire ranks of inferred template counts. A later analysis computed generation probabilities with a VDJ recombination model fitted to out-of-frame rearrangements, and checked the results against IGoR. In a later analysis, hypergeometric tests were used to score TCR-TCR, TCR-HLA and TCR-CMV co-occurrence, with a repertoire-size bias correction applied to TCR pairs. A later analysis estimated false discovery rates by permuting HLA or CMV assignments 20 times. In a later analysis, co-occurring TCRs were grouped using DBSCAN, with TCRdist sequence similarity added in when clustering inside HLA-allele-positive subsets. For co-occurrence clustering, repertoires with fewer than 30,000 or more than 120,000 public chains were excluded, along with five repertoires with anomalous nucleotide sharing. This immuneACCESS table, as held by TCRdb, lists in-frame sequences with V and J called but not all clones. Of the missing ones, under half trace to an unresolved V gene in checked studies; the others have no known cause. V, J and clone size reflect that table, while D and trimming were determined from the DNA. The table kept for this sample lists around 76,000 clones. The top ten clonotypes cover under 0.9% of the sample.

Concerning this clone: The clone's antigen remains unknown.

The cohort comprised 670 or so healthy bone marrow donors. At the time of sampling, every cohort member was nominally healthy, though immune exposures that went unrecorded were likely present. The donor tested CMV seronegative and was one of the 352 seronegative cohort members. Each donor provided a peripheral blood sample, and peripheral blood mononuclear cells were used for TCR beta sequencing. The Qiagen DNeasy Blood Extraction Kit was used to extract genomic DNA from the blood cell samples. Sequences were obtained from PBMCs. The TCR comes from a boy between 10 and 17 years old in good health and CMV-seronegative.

The DNA sequence reads TGTGCCTGGAGTCGATTCTCGGCGGGCACCGGGGAGCTGTTTTTT. This translates into CAWSRFSAGTGELFF. The rearranged segments are TRBV30 and TRBJ2-2, with TRBD2 perhaps the D gene, on 5 matching bases. CDR1 and CDR2 were assigned from the germline V gene (reference sequence) as GTSNPN and SVGIG. The CDR3 runs 15 amino acids, cysteine and phenylalanine included. The kept DNA is CDR3 alone, 45 bases in frame from the first base. V loses 2 bases of germline sequence and J loses 4 bases, and the interval between the two ends is 14 bases.